Below are 24 T cell receptor beta chains sequenced from a single sample in a study of Ad26.COV2.S vaccination and SARS-CoV-2 variants. Treatment defined: about 20 received Ad26.COV2.S at low or high dose, single or two shots; 5 received placebo; per-sample allocation not given. Samples were taken on day 63 after the first vaccine or placebo injection. TCRdb keeps only in-frame clones here, not all; method: immunoSEQ multiplex PCR. The table shows 200,000 to 250,000 clones, with around 87% occurring only once. Here the sequenced sample was peripheral blood, taken in a trial of Ad26.COV2.S vaccine versus placebo. Every receptor here comes from a person aged 18-60 years who received the Ad26.COV2.S COVID-19 vaccine or a placebo.

A single count supports this clone. CDR3 sequence reads: CASSPKGGSPLHF. The CDR3 DNA is TGTGCCAGCTCACCCAAGGGGGGTTCACCCCTCCACTTT. The V and J genes are TRBV18 and TRBJ1-6, with D tentatively TRBD1 (6 bases). This CDR3 region has 13 residues. V gave up 3 bases and J gave up 9 bases, with 9 bases separating them. Germline V gene data show CDR1 as KGHSH and CDR2 as LQKENI.

To note about this clone: An end of the junction does not agree with germline; a read error may underlie this. CDR3 residues: CASSIAGAPYNEQFF. CDR3 sequence (DNA): TGTGCCAGTAGCATAGCGGGAGCCCCCTACAATGAGCAGTTCTTC. The chain carries TRBV19 and TRBJ2-1; 9 bases are shared with TRBD2. From germline, CDR1 is LNHDA and CDR2 SQIVND (reference sequence). CDR3 length: 15 residues.

This chain uses TRBV7-9 with TRBJ2-7; the D is unclear. There are 14 residues in the CDR3. In germline, CDR1 is SEHNR, CDR2 FQNEAQ (reference sequence). Trimming removed 5 bases at V and 3 bases at J, with 14 bases between. The CDR3, as DNA: TGTGCCAGCAGCATGATTTCTATGTTCTACGAGCAGTACTTC. Encoded protein: CASSMISMFYEQYF.

This rearrangement joins TRBV7-2 to TRBJ2-1; 7 nucleotides line up with TRBD2. Germline CDR1 and CDR2: SGHTA and FQGNSA. The CDR3 runs to 16 residues. V was clipped by 8 bases and J by 0 bases; unmatched bases: 10. The CDR3 coding sequence is TGTGCCAGCGAGGGGCTAGCGGAGAGCTCCTACAATGAGCAGTTCTTC. Its protein is CASEGLAESSYNEQFF.

The V call is TRBV6-2 or TRBV6-3, the J call TRBJ2-1; D possibly corresponds to TRBD2 (7 bases). Germline values: CDR1 MNHEY, CDR2 SVGEGT. The CDR3 length is 15 residues. V was clipped by 1 base and J by 5 bases, with 12 bases between them. The CDR3 loop reads CASSYFQRDNNEQFF. The CDR3 DNA reads TGTGCCAGCAGTTACTTCCAGCGGGACAACAATGAGCAGTTCTTC.

This chain joins TRBV11-2 and TRBJ2-5; TRBD2 matches 10 bases. V lost 0 bases, J lost 6 bases, and 7 bases stayed unmatched. CDR3 length: 16 residues. Germline assignment: CDR1 SGHAT and CDR2 FQNNGV. As DNA, the CDR3 is TGTGCCAGCAGCTTAGATCGTAGCGGGGGGACAAAGACCCAGTACTTC. This translates into CASSLDRSGGTKTQYF.

V gene TRBV30 combines with J gene TRBJ1-2; TRBD1 aligns across 11 bases. Looked up from germline, CDR1 is GTSNPN and CDR2 is SVGIG (reference sequence). The CDR3 spans 13 residues. Unmatched junction bases numbered 7, after V lost 6 bases and J lost 7 bases. CDR3 sequence: CACMGDRGTGYTF. The CDR3 DNA is TGTGCCTGCATGGGGGACAGGGGGACTGGCTACACCTTC.

The chain couples TRBV28 to TRBJ2-7, with D unresolved. CDR1 MDHEN and CDR2 SYDVKM come from the germline V gene. V lost 5 bases and J 0 bases, leaving 8 bases between the germline ends. The CDR3 loop spans 13 amino acids. CDR3 nucleotide sequence: TGTGCCAGCAGTGGGGTTTTCTCCTACGAGCAGTACTTC. Residues: CASSGVFSYEQYF.

The chain uses TRBV12-3 or TRBV12-4 and TRBJ1-1, with unresolved D. V lost 5 bases, J lost 6 bases, and 10 bases lay in between. The CDR3 covers 12 residues. CDR3 DNA sequence: TGTGCCAGCAGTCCCTACCGCGCTGAAGCTTTCTTT. It specifies CASSPYRAEAFF.

V gene TRBV25-1 combines with J gene TRBJ1-1; 9 nucleotides align to TRBD1. Trimming took 6 bases from V and 8 from J; bases not matched to a gene: 10. This CDR3 has 14 amino acids. Germline-derived CDR1 and CDR2 are MGHDK and SYGVNS. The CDR3, as DNA: TGTGCCAGCAGGCGGACAGGGGACACGACCGAAGCTTTCTTT. Amino acid sequence: CASRRTGDTTEAFF. The full variable domain, completed using reference TRBV25-1 and TRBJ1-1, is EADIYQTPRYLVIGTGKKITLECSQTMGHDKMYWYQQDPGMELHLIHYSYGVNSTEKGDLSSESTVSRIRTEHFPLTLESARPSHTSQYLCASRRTGDTTEAFFGQGTRLTVV.

The chain has TRBV7-9 and TRBJ1-1; 9 bases align to TRBD1. The length of the CDR3 is 15 residues. Looked up from germline, CDR1 is SEHNR and CDR2 is FQNEAQ (reference sequence). V lost 5 bases to trimming and J lost 1 base; unmatched junction nucleotides: 5. CDR3 residues: CASSPGQGWNTEAFF. The DNA for the CDR3 is TGTGCCAGCAGCCCGGGACAGGGTTGGAACACTGAAGCTTTCTTT.

This chain links TRBV25-1 with TRBJ2-1, with 8 bases identical to TRBD2. The germline V gene encodes CDR1 MGHDK and CDR2 SYGVNS. Unmatched junction bases numbered 11, after V lost 4 bases and J lost 6 bases. The CDR3 has 16 residues. CDR3 in amino acids: CASSGPGLGAINEQFF. The CDR3 DNA reads TGTGCCAGCAGTGGGCCGGGACTAGGAGCCATCAATGAGCAGTTCTTC.

V gene TRBV5-5 combines with J gene TRBJ1-2, with a possible D match to TRBD1 (5 bases). Germline loops: CDR1 SGHKS, CDR2 YYEKEE (reference sequence). Trimming cost V 4 bases and J 10 bases, with 17 bases left between them. The CDR3 runs 13 residues. In DNA, the CDR3 is TGTGCCAGCAGCCAACTGACGGGGGTGGACTACACCTTC. Encoded protein: CASSQLTGVDYTF.

The chain employs TRBV7-8 and TRBJ2-3, with unresolved D. Per the germline V gene, CDR1 is SGHVS and CDR2 is FQNEAQ. The CDR3 has 16 amino acids. V was shortened by 4 bases and J by 6 bases, with 20 bases between the two germline ends. The CDR3 DNA is TGTGCCAGCAGCTCTGCCGGTAGGGCCGAAAGGGATACGCAGTATTTT. Amino acids: CASSSAGRAERDTQYF. Based on the CDR3 plus reference TRBV7-8 and TRBJ2-3, the full variable domain is GAGVSQSPRYKVAKRGQDVALRCDPISGHVSLFWYQQALGQGPEFLTYFQNEAQLDKSGLPSDRFFAERPEGSVSTLKIQRTQQEDSAVYLCASSSAGRAERDTQYFGPGTRLTVL.

The rearrangement uses TRBV7-2 and TRBJ2-3, with TRBD1 matching 9 bases. V was clipped by 4 bases and J by 7 bases; unmatched bases: 12. The CDR3 is 16 amino acids. From germline, CDR1 is SGHTA and CDR2 FQGNSA. CDR3 region: CASSYLTGTGPNTQYF. The CDR3 DNA reads as TGTGCCAGCAGCTATCTTACCGGGACAGGGCCAAATACGCAGTATTTT.

The V gene is TRBV10-1, the J gene TRBJ2-3, with 7 nucleotides matching TRBD1. The germline gives CDR1 WNHNN, CDR2 SYGVQD (reference sequence). The CDR3 spans 15 residues. With 4 bases clipped from V and 3 bases from J, the junction kept 7 bases outside the gene matches. This CDR3 is CASSGGQPLTDTQYF. The CDR3 coding sequence is TGCGCCAGCAGTGGGGGACAGCCGTTAACAGATACGCAGTATTTT.

Only one count was recorded for this clone. The genes are TRBV4-1 and TRBJ2-3; 11 bases are a match to TRBD2. The germline V gene has CDR1 MGHRA and CDR2 YSYEKL. The V segment lost 2 bases and the J segment 5 bases; nucleotides outside the gene matches: 6. The CDR3 covers 16 residues. CDR3 amino acids: CASSQLLAGEGDTQYF. CDR3 in DNA: TGCGCCAGCAGCCAATTACTAGCGGGGGAAGGAGATACGCAGTATTTT.

V gene TRBV11-2 combines with J gene TRBJ2-2; D is undetermined. V was cut by 2 bases and J by 4 bases, with 8 bases left in between. The germline V gene encodes CDR1 SGHAT and CDR2 FQNNGV. This CDR3 is built from 14 residues. The CDR3 is CASSLRIGTGELFF. DNA for the CDR3: TGTGCCAGCAGCTTACGTATTGGCACCGGGGAGCTGTTTTTT.

This chain joins TRBV7-2 and TRBJ1-5; perhaps TRBD1 as D (6 bases). The CDR3 is 17 amino acids. Per germline, CDR1 SGHTA and CDR2 FQGNSA. V lost 1 base to trimming and J lost 4 bases, with 17 bases between them. The CDR3 DNA follows: TGTGCCAGCAGCTTAGTAGGGGGGGCAGGGTCTAATCAGCCCCAGCATTTT. This codes for CASSLVGGAGSNQPQHF.

The chain recombines TRBV7-9 with TRBJ2-1, with D hard to call. Germline V gene sequence: CDR1 SEHNR, CDR2 FQNEAQ (reference sequence). The CDR3 length is 17 residues. V was cut by 1 base and J by 0 bases, with 13 bases left in between. The CDR3 region has the DNA TGTGCCAGCAGCTTAGATGAAAGTAGTTTCTCCTACAATGAGCAGTTCTTC. Translating gives CASSLDESSFSYNEQFF.

The chain joins TRBV5-1 to TRBJ1-4; no reliable D call. The CDR3 is made up of 14 amino acids. The V and J ends lost 0 bases and 7 bases respectively, with 10 bases between them. Germline assignment: CDR1 SGHRS and CDR2 YFSETQ. The CDR3 nucleotides are TGCGCCAGCAGCTTGGTTGGGTTGTCTGAAAAACTGTTTTTT. Translation: CASSLVGLSEKLFF.

The chain has TRBV14 and TRBJ2-3; D not resolved. Trimming took off 8 bases at V and 7 bases at J, with 16 bases between the two ends. The CDR3 spans 13 residues. CDR1 is SGHDN, CDR2 FVKESK, per germline. The DNA of the CDR3 is TGTGCCAGCTCAACGTCTTCCACGAATACGCAGTATTTT. The encoded protein is CASSTSSTNTQYF.

The gene calls are TRBV5-4 and TRBJ1-3; D not resolved. Germline V lookup: CDR1 SGHNT, CDR2 YYREEE (reference sequence). The CDR3 is 14 amino acids. Trimming took 4 bases from V and 0 from J, leaving 8 bases between them. The CDR3 nucleotides are TGTGCCAGCAGCCTGGACTTCTCTGGAAACACCATATATTTT. Protein sequence: CASSLDFSGNTIYF.

The chain links TRBV24-1 to TRBJ2-7; a possible D gene is TRBD2 (5 bases). Germline V CDR1 and CDR2: KGHDR, SFDVKD. The CDR3 has 12 residues. Trimming removed 4 bases at V and 5 bases at J, with 8 bases between. The CDR3 DNA reads as TGTGCCACCAGTGAAGGACTGGACGAGCAGTACTTC. It translates to CATSEGLDEQYF.